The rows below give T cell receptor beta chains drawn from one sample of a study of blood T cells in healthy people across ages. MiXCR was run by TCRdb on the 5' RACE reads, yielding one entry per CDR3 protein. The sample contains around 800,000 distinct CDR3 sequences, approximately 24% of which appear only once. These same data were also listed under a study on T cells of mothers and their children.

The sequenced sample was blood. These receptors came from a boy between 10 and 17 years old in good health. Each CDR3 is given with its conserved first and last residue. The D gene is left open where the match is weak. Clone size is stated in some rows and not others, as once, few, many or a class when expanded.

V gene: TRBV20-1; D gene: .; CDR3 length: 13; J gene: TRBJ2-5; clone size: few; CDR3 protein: CSASWQGRETQYF; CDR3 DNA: TGCAGTGCTAGTTGGCAGGGGCGGGAGACCCAGTACTTC
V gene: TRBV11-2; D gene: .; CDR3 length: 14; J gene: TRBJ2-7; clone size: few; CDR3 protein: CASSRGLGAYEQYF; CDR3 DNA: TGTGCCAGCAGCCGAGGGCTCGGAGCCTACGAGCAGTACTTC
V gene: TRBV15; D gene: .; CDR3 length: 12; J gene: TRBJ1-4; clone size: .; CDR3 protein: CATSRVNEKLFF; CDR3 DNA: TGTGCCACCAGCAGGGTAAATGAAAAACTGTTTTTT
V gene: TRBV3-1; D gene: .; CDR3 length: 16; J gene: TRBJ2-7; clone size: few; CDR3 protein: CASSQDVEGLSYEQYF; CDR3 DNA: TGTGCCAGCAGCCAAGATGTCGAGGGCCTCTCCTACGAGCAGTACTTC
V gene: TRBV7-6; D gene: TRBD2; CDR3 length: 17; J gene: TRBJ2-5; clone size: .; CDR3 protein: CASSLGGTSGLQETQYF; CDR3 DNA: TGTGCCAGCAGCTTAGGTGGGACTAGCGGTCTCCAAGAGACCCAGTACTTC
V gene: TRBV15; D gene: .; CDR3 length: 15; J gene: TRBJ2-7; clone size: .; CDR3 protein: CATSPEWGIYSEQYF; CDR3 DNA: TGTGCCACCAGCCCCGAATGGGGTATCTACTCCGAGCAGTACTTC
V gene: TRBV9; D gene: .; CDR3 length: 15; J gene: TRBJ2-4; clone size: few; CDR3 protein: CASSVGGQGGDIQYF; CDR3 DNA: TGTGCCAGCAGCGTAGGAGGTCAGGGTGGGGACATTCAGTACTTC
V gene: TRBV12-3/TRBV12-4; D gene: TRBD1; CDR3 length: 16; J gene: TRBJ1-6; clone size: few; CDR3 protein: CASSPRTGGLRSPLHF; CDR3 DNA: TGTGCCAGCAGTCCTCGGACAGGGGGCTTAAGGTCACCCCTCCACTTT
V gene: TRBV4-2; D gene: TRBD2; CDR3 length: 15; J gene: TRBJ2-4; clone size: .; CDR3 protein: CASSPRTGGVNIQYF; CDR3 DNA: TGTGCCAGCAGCCCCCGGACGGGAGGGGTAAACATTCAGTACTTC
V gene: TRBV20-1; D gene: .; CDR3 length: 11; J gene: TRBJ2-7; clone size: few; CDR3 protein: CSIIQGREQYF; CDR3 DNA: TGCAGTATTATACAGGGTCGCGAGCAGTACTTC
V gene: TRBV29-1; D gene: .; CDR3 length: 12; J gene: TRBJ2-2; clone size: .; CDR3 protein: CSVNTQTGELFF; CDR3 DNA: TGCAGCGTTAATACACAGACCGGGGAGCTGTTTTTT
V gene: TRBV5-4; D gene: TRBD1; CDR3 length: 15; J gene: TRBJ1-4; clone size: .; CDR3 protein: CASSSGTGFREKLFF; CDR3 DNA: TGTGCCAGCAGCTCCGGGACAGGGTTTCGGGAAAAACTGTTTTTT
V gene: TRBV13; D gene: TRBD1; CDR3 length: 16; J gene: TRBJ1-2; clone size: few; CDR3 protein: CASSLILGTGDYGYTF; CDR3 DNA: TGTGCCAGCAGCCTCATTTTGGGGACAGGAGATTATGGCTACACCTTC
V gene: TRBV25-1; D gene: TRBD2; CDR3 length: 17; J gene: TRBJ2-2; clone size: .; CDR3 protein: CASSPLAGGPETGELFF; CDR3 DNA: TGTGCCAGCAGTCCACTAGCGGGGGGGCCGGAAACCGGGGAGCTGTTTTTT
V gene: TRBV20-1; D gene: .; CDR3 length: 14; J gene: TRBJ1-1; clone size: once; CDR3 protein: CSARIIDRMTEAFF; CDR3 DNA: TGCAGTGCTAGAATTATCGACAGGATGACTGAAGCTTTCTTT
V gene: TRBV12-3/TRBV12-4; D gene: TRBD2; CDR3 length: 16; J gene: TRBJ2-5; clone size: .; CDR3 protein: CASSWAGGQFQETQYF; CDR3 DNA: TGTGCCAGCAGTTGGGCGGGGGGGCAATTCCAAGAGACCCAGTACTTC
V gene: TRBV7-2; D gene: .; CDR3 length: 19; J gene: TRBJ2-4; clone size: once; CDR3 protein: CASSLRDGAGALAKNIQYF; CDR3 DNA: TGTGCCAGCAGCTTGAGGGATGGTGCTGGGGCGCTAGCCAAAAACATTCAGTACTTC
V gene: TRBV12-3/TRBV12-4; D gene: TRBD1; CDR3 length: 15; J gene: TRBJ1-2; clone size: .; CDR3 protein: CASSSSGGANGGYTF; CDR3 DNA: TGTGCCAGCAGTTCTTCAGGGGGCGCGAATGGCGGCTACACCTTC
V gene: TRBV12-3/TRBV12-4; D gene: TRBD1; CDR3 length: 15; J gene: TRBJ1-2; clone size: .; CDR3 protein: CASSLTPQGARGYTF; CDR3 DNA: TGTGCCAGCAGTTTAACCCCACAGGGGGCGCGTGGCTACACCTTC
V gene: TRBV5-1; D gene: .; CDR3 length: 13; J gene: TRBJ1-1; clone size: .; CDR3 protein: CASRPIGSAEAFF; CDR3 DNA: TGCGCCAGCAGGCCAATCGGGAGCGCTGAAGCTTTCTTT
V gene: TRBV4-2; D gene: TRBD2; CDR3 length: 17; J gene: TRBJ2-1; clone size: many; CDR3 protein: CASSQPGLAGEYGEQFF; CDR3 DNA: TGTGCCAGCAGCCAACCTGGACTAGCGGGGGAGTACGGTGAGCAGTTCTTC
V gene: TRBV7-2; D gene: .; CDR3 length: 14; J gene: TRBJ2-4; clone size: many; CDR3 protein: CASSPGSAPNIQYF; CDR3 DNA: TGTGCCAGCAGCCCTGGCTCGGCCCCGAACATTCAGTACTTC
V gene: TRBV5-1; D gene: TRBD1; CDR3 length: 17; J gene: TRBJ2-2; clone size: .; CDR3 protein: CASSLRFRDRVTGELFF; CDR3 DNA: TGCGCCAGCAGCTTGAGGTTCCGGGACAGGGTCACCGGGGAGCTGTTTTTT
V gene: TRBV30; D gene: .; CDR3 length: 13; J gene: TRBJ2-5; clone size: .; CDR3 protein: CAWSPGTRETQYF; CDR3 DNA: TGTGCCTGGAGTCCTGGGACTCGAGAGACCCAGTACTTC